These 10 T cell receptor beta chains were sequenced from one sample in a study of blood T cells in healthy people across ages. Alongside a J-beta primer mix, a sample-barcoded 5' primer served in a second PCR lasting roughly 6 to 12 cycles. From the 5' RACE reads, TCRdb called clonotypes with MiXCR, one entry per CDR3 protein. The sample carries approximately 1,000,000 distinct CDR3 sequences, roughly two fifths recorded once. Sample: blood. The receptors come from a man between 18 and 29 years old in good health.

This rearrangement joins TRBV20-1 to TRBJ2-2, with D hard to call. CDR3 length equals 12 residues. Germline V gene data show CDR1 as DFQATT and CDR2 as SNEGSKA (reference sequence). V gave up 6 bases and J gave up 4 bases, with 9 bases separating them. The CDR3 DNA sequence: TGCAGTGCCATAGTGACCACCGGGGAGCTGTTTTTT. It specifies CSAIVTTGELFF.

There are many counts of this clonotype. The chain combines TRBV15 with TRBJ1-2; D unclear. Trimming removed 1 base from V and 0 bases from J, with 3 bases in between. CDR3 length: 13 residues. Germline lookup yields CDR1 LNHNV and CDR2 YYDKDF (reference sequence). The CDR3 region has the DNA TGTGCCACCAGCAGAGCAGCTAACTATGGCTACACCTTC. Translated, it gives CATSRAANYGYTF.

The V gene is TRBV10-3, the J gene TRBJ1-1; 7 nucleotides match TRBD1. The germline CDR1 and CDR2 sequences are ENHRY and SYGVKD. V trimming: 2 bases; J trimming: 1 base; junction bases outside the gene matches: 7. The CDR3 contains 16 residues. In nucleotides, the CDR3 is TGTGCCATCAGTGAGACCGAGGGACAGCGGAACACTGAAGCTTTCTTT. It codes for CAISETEGQRNTEAFF.

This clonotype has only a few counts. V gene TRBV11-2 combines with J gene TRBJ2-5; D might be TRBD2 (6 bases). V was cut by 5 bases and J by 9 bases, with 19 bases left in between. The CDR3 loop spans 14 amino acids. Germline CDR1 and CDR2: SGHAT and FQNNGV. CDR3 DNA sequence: TGTGCCAGCAGCACGGGACTCAACACTCCTGCCCAGTACTTC. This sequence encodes CASSTGLNTPAQYF. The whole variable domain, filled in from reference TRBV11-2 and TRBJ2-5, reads EAGVAQSPRYKIIEKRQSVAFWCNPISGHATLYWYQQILGQGPKLLIQFQNNGVVDDSQLPKDRFSAERLKGVDSTLKIQPAKLEDSAVYLCASSTGLNTPAQYFGPGTRLLVL.

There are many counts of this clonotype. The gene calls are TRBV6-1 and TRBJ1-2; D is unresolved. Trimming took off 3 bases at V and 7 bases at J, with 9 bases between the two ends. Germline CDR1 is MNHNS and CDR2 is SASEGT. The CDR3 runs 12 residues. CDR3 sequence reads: CASSDLDRGYTF. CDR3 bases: TGTGCCAGCAGTGACCTGGATCGTGGCTACACCTTC.

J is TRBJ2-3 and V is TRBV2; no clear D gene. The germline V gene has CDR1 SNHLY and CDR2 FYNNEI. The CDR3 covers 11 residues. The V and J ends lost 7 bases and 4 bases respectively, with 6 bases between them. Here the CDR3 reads CASTVADTQYF. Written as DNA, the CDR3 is TGTGCCAGCACAGTTGCAGATACGCAGTATTTT.

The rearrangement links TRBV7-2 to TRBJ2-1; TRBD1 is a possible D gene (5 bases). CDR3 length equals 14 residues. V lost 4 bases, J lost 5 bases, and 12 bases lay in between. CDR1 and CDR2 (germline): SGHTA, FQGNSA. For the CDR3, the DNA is TGTGCCAGCAGCTCCCTTATGGGGCACAATGAGCAGTTCTTC. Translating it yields CASSSLMGHNEQFF.

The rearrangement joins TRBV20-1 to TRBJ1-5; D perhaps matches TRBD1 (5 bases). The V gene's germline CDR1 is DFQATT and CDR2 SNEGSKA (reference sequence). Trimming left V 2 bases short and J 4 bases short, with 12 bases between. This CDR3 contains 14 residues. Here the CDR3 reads CSARRGELNQPQHF. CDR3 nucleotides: TGCAGTGCTAGAAGGGGAGAACTTAATCAGCCCCAGCATTTT.

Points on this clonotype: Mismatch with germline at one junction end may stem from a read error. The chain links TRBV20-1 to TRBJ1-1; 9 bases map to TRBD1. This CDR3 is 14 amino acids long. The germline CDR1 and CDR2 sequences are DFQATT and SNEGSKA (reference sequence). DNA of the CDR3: TGCGGTGCTCCCCCGTTGACAGGGGGAACTGAAGCTTTCTTT. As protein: CGAPPLTGGTEAFF.

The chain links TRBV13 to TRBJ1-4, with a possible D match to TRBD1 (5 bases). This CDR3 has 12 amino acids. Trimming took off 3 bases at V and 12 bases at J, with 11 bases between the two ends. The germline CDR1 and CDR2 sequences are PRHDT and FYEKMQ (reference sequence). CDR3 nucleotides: TGTGCCAGCAGCTTCCCGGGACTACAACTGTTTTTT. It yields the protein CASSFPGLQLFF.